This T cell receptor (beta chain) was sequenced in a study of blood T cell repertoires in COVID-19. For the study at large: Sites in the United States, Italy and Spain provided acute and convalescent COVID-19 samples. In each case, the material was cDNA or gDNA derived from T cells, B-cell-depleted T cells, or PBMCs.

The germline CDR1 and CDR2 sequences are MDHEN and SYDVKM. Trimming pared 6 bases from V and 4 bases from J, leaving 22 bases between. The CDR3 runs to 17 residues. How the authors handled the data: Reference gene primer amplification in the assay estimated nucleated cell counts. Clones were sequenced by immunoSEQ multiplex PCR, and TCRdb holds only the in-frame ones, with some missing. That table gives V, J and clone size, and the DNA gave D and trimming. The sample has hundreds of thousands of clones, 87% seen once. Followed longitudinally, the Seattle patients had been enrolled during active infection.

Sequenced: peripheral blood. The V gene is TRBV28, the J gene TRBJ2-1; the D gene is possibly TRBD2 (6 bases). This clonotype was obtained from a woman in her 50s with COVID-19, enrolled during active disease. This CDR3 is CASSPPEWRGRYNEQFF. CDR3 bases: TGTGCCAGCAGCCCACCCGAGTGGAGGGGTCGATACAATGAGCAGTTCTTC. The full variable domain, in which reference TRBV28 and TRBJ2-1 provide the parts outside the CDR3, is DVKVTQSSRYLVKRTGEKVFLECVQDMDHENMFWYRQDPGLGLRLIYFSYDVKMKEKGDIPEGYSVSREKKERFSLILESASTNQTSMYLCASSPPEWRGRYNEQFFGPGTRLTVL.